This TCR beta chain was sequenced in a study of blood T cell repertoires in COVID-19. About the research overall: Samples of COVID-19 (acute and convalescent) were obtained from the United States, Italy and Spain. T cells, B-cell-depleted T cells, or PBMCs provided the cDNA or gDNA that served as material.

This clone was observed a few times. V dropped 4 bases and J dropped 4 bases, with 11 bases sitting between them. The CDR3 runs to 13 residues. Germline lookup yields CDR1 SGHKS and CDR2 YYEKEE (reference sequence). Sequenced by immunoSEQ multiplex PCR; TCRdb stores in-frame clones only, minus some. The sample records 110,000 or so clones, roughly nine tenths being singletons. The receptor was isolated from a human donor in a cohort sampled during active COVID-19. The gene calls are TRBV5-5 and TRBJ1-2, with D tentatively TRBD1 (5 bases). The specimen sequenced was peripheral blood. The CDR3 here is CASSPGLRYGYTF. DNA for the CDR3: TGTGCCAGCAGCCCGGGACTCCGCTATGGCTACACCTTC.